This is a list of T cell receptor beta chains from one sample in a study of CD8+CD57+ T cells in acquired aplastic anemia. MiXCR, run by TCRdb on the reads, gives a single entry per CDR3 protein. Seen here are over 150,000 distinct CDR3 sequences, approximately 52% observed once, and the top ten hold less than 15%. Sequencing input: sorted CD4+, CD8+, or CD8+CD57+ T cells (not recorded which) from PBMCs. These receptors came from a human donor with aplastic anemia. Both conserved end residues are part of each CDR3. D genes are given only for firm matches. The size field is filled for only some rows; it gives once, few, many or a size class.

>TRBV15|TRBJ1-1|NA|NA
CATSRAGNTEAFF
TGTGCCACCAGCAGAGCCGGGAACACTGAAGCTTTCTTT
>TRBV7-2|TRBJ1-2|once|TRBD1
CASSSRDRGPYGYTF
TGTGCCAGCAGCTCCCGGGACAGGGGGCCCTATGGCTACACCTTC
>TRBV4-1|TRBJ2-3|few|TRBD2
CASSFASGGPTSTDTQYF
TGCGCCAGCAGCTTCGCTAGCGGGGGGCCCACTAGCACAGATACGCAGTATTTT
>TRBV7-9|TRBJ2-7|NA|NA
CASSLGPGLDYEQYF
TGTGCCAGCAGCTTAGGGCCAGGCTTAGACTACGAGCAGTACTTC
>TRBV25-1|TRBJ1-4|once|NA
CASSENSALVKLFF
TGTGCCAGCAGTGAAAACAGCGCGCTGGTAAAACTGTTTTTT
>TRBV2|TRBJ2-7|NA|TRBD1
CASSPLLADREQYF
TGTGCCAGCTCACCACTGCTCGCGGACAGGGAGCAGTACTTC
>TRBV7-9|TRBJ2-2|once|NA
CASSLAPAGTGELFF
TGTGCCAGCAGCTTAGCGCCGGCGGGAACCGGGGAGCTGTTTTTT
>TRBV2|TRBJ1-5|NA|NA
CASSMGTGIDQPQHF
TGTGCCAGTAGTATGGGTACTGGAATAGATCAGCCCCAGCATTTT
>TRBV20-1|TRBJ2-3|few|TRBD2
CSTPAHLAGGTDTQYF
TGCAGTACCCCGGCCCATCTAGCGGGGGGCACAGATACGCAGTATTTT
>TRBV19|TRBJ1-2|many|NA
CASTDGSYGYTF
TGTGCCAGTACAGACGGGTCCTATGGCTACACCTTC
>TRBV5-6|TRBJ2-1|many|NA
CASSLVGYNEQFF
TGTGCCAGCAGCTTGGTGGGGTACAATGAGCAGTTCTTC
>TRBV9|TRBJ2-7|NA|NA
CASSVGRTTYEQYF
TGTGCCAGCAGCGTAGGCAGGACCACCTACGAGCAGTACTTC
>TRBV3-1|TRBJ2-7|many|TRBD1
CASSQGQNVYEQYF
TGTGCCAGCAGCCAGGGACAGAACGTCTACGAGCAGTACTTC
>TRBV19|TRBJ1-1|NA|NA
CTSSIGVNTEAFF
TGTACCAGTAGTATAGGGGTAAACACTGAAGCTTTCTTT
>TRBV6-1|TRBJ1-1|many|NA
CAIGLGGTTVMNTEAFF
TGTGCCATCGGACTAGGGGGAACCACGGTAATGAACACTGAAGCTTTCTTT
>TRBV24-1|TRBJ2-7|many|NA
CATSDPEGPPYEQYF
TGTGCCACCAGTGACCCGGAGGGGCCCCCCTACGAGCAGTACTTC
>TRBV15|TRBJ1-2|NA|NA
CATSRAEVGYTF
TGTGCCACCAGCAGAGCCGAGGTCGGCTACACCTTC
>TRBV5-5|TRBJ1-4|few|TRBD1
CASSYDRVDEKLFF
TGTGCCAGCAGCTATGACAGGGTTGACGAAAAACTGTTTTTT
>TRBV10-3|TRBJ1-1|few|TRBD1
CAISESMSGGEAFF
TGTGCCATCAGTGAGTCGATGTCAGGGGGTGAAGCTTTCTTT
>TRBV15|TRBJ2-3|NA|NA
CATSLGGGADTQYF
TGTGCCACCAGCCTCGGGGGCGGGGCAGATACGCAGTATTTT
>TRBV12-3/TRBV12-4|TRBJ1-5|many|NA
CASSVQGLRKSNQPQHF
TGTGCCAGCAGTGTCCAGGGACTCCGGAAGAGCAATCAGCCCCAGCATTTT
>TRBV6-1|TRBJ2-5|NA|NA
CASRMYQGNQETQYF
TGTGCCAGCAGAATGTATCAGGGGAACCAAGAGACCCAGTACTTC
>TRBV2|TRBJ2-1|NA|TRBD1
CASSGGTGGKIGQFF
TGTGCCAGCAGTGGGGGGACAGGGGGAAAGATCGGGCAATTCTTC
>TRBV29-1|TRBJ2-1|many|TRBD1
CSVEDWDRGIDNEQFF
TGCAGCGTTGAAGATTGGGACAGGGGGATCGACAATGAGCAGTTCTTC
>TRBV7-2|TRBJ2-1|once|NA
CASSYQLGEQFF
TGTGCCAGCAGCTACCAGTTGGGTGAGCAGTTCTTC
>TRBV19|TRBJ2-7|NA|TRBD1
CASRGQVGAYEQYF
TGTGCCAGTAGAGGACAGGTCGGAGCCTACGAGCAGTACTTC
>TRBV7-9|TRBJ2-5|many|NA
CTSSLSGWETQYF
TGTACCAGCAGCTTATCAGGGTGGGAGACCCAGTACTTC
>TRBV7-8|TRBJ1-2|NA|NA
CASSHGGGPGNTF
TGTGCCAGCAGCCACGGTGGGGGCCCCGGAAACACCTTC
>TRBV19|TRBJ2-3|NA|NA
CASNRARTDTQYF
TGTGCCAGTAATCGGGCCAGAACAGATACGCAGTATTTT
>TRBV29-1|TRBJ1-2|once|NA
CSVEEGYGYTF
TGCAGCGTTGAAGAAGGGTATGGCTACACCTTC
>TRBV19|TRBJ2-3|many|NA
CASSQVFTDTQYF
TGTGCCAGTAGTCAGGTCTTCACAGATACGCAGTATTTT
>TRBV24-1|TRBJ2-1|NA|NA
CATSPSGVTPNEQFF
TGTGCCACCAGTCCCTCCGGGGTGACACCCAATGAGCAGTTCTTC
>TRBV24-1|TRBJ2-3|NA|NA
CATSETGATDTQYF
TGTGCCACCAGTGAAACCGGGGCCACAGATACGCAGTATTTT
>TRBV20-1|TRBJ1-5|NA|TRBD1
CSATGTGDGNQPQHF
TGCAGTGCTACCGGGACAGGGGATGGAAATCAGCCCCAGCATTTT
>TRBV11-3|TRBJ2-2|many|NA
CASSLDPRGTGELFF
TGTGCCAGCAGCTTAGATCCCAGGGGCACCGGGGAGCTGTTTTTT